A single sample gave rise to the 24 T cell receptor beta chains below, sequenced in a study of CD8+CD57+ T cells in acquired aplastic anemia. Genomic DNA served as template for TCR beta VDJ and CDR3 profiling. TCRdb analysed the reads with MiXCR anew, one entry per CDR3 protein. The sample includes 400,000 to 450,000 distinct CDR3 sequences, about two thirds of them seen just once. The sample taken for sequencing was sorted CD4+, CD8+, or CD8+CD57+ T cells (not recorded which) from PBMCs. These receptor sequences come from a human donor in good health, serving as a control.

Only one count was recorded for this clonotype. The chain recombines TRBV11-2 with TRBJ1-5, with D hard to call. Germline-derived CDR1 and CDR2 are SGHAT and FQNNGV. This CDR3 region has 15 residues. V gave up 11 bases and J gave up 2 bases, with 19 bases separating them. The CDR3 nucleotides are TGTGCCTGGAGCCCGGTAGGGAGTGGCAATCAGCCCCAGCATTTT. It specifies CAWSPVGSGNQPQHF.

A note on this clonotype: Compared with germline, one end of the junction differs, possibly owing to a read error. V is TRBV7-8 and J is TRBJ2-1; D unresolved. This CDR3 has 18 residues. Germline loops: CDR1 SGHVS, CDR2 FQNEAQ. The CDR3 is CASSLGPAAYEQYNEQFF. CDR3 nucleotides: TGCGCCAGCAGCCTAGGCCCCGCGGCCTACGAGCAGTACAATGAGCAGTTCTTC.

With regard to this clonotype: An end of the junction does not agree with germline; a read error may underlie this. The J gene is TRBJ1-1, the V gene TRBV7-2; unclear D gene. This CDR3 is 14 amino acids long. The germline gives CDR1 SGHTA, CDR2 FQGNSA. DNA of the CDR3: TGTGCCAGCAGCTTGCAGGCTGGCGAGCAGGACTTCTTGTTT. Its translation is CASSLQAGEQDFLF.

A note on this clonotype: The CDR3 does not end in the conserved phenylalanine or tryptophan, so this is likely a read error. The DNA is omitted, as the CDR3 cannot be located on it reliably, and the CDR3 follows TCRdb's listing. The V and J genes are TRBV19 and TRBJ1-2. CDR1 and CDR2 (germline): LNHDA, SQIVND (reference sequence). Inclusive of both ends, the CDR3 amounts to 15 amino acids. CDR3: CASSIDRSYGYTFGS.

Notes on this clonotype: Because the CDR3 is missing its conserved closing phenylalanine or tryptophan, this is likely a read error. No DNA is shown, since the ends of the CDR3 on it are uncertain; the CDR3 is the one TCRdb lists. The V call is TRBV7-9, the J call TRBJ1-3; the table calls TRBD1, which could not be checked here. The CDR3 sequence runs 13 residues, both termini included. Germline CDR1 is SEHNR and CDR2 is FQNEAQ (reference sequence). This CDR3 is CASSWMTGKGVAE.

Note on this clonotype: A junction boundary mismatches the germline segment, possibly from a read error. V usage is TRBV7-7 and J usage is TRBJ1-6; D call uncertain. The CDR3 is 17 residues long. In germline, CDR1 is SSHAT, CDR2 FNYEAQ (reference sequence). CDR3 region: CASSEAGPDTQYFPLHF. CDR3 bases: TGTGCTAGCAGCGAGGCGGGCCCAGATACGCAGTATTTTCCCCTCCACTTT.

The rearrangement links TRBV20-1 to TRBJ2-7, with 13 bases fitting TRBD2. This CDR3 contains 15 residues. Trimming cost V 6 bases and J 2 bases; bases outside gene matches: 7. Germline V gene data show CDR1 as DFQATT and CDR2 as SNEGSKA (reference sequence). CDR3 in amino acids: CSAEGTSGTPYEQYF. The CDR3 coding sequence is TGCAGTGCAGAAGGGACTAGCGGGACTCCCTACGAGCAGTACTTC.

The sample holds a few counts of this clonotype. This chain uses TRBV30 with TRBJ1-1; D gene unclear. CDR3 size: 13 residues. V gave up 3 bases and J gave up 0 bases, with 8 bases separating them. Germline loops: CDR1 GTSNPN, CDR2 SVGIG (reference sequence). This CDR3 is CAWSTGVNTEAFF. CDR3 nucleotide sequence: TGTGCCTGGAGCACGGGCGTGAACACTGAAGCTTTCTTT.

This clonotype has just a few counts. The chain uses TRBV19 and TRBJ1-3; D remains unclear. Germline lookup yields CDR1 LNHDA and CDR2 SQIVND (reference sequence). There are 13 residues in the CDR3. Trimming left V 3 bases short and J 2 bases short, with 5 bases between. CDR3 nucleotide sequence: TGTGCCAGTAGTATTGGGACTGGAAACACCATATATTTT. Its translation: CASSIGTGNTIYF.

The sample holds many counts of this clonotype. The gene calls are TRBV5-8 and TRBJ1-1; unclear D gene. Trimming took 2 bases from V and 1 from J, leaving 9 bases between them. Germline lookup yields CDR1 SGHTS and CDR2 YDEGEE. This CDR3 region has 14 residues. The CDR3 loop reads CASSLYGGNTEAFF. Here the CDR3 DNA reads TGTGCCAGCAGCTTATATGGAGGGAACACTGAAGCTTTCTTT.

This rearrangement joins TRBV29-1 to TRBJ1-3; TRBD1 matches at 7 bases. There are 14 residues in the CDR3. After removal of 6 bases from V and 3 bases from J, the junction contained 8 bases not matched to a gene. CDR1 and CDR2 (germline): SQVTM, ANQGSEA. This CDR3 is CSVDRQGDGNTIYF. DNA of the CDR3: TGCAGCGTCGATAGACAGGGCGATGGAAACACCATATATTTT.

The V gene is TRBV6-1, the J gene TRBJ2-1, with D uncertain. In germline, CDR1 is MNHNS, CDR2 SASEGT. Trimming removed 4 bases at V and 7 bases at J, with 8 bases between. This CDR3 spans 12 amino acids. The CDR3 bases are TGTGCCAGCAGTGGACTCGAAAATGAGCAGTTCTTC. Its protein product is CASSGLENEQFF.

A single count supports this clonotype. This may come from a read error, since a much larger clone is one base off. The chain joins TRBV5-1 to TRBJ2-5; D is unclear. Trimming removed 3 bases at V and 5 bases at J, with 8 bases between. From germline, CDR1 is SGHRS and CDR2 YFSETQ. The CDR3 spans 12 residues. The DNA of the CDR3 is TGCGCCAGCAGCTCGGCCCGGGAGACCCAGTACTTC. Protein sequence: CASSSARETQYF.

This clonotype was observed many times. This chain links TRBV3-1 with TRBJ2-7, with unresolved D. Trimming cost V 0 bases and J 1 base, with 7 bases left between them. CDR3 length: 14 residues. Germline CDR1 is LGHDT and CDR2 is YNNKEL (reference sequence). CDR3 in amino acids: CASSQDVLSYEQYF. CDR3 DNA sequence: TGTGCCAGCAGCCAAGATGTACTATCCTACGAGCAGTACTTC.

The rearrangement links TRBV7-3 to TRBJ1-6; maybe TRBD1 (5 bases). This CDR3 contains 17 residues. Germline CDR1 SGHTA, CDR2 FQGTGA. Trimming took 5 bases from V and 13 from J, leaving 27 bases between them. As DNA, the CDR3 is TGTGCCAGCAGCGGAACCACAGGCGCCTCTTTTAATACTCCCCTCCACTTT. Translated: CASSGTTGASFNTPLHF.

CDR3 loop: CASNPEGADVYGYTF. DNA for the CDR3: TGTGCCAGCAACCCCGAGGGAGCAGACGTCTATGGCTACACCTTC. The chain employs TRBV5-6 and TRBJ1-2; D remains ambiguous. V lost 6 bases to trimming and J lost 4 bases, with 19 bases between them. This CDR3 is built from 15 residues. CDR1 and CDR2 (germline): SGHDT, YYEEEE.

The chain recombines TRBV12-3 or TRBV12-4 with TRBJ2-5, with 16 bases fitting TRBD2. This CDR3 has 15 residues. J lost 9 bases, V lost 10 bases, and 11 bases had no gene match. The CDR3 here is CATRLGLAGGLAQYF. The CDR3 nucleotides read TGTGCCACCAGGCTGGGACTAGCGGGGGGGCTGGCCCAGTACTTC.

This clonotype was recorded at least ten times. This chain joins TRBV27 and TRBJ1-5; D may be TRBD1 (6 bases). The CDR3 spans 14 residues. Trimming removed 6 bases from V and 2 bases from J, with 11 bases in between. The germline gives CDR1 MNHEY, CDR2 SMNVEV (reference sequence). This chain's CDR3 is CASRGRTGNQPQHF. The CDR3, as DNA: TGTGCCAGCAGGGGTAGGACAGGCAATCAGCCCCAGCATTTT.

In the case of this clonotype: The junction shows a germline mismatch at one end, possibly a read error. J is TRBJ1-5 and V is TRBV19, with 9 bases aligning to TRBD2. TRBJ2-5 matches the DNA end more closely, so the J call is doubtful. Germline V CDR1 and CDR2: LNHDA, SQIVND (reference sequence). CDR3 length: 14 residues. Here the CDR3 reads CASSTGLAREPQYF. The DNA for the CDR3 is TGTGCCAGTAGTACGGGACTAGCCAGAGAGCCCCAGTACTTC.

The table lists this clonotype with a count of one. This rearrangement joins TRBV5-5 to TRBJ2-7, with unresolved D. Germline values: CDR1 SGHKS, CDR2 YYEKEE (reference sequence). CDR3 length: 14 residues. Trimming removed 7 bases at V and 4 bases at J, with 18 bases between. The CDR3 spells CASGAGSNSYEQYF. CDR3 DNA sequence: TGTGCCAGCGGCGCAGGATCCAACAGTTACGAGCAGTACTTC.

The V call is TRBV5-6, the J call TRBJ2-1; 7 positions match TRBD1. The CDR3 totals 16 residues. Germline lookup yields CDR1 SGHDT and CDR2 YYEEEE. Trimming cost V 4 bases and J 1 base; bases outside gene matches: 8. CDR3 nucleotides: TGTGCCAGCAGCCCTAGGGGGCATGGGTCCTACAATGAGCAGTTCTTC. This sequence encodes CASSPRGHGSYNEQFF.

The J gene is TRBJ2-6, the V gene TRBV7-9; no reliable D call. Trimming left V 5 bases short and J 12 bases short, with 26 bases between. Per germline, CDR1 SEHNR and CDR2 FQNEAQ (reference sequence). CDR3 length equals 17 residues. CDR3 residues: CASSQIRICPGVFVLTF. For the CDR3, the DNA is TGTGCCAGCAGCCAAATCCGCATCTGCCCCGGCGTTTTCGTCCTGACTTTC.

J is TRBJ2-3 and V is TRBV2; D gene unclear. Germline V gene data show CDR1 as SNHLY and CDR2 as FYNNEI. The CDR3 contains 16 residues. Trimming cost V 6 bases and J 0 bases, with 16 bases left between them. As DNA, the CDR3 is TGTGCCAGCAGGTTCCAATTTAGACACAGCACAGATACGCAGTATTTT. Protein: CASRFQFRHSTDTQYF.

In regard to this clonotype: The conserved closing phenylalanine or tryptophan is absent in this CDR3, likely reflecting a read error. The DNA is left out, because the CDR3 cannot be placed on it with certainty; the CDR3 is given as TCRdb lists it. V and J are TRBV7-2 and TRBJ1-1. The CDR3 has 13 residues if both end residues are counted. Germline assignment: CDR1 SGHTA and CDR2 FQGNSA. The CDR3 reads CASTVEGNTEADS.